This T cell receptor (beta chain) was captured in a study of cytomegalovirus exposure and HLA in healthy donors. As for the study in general: Ancestry clustering placed 70% to 90% of several hundred genotyped donors in the Caucasian-associated cluster.

With 60 Vbeta and 13 Jbeta primers, the PCR was carried out. The repertoire was sequenced with immunoSEQ multiplex PCR; TCRdb's copy has only in-frame clones and lacks some. The sample holds some 100,000 clones, approximately 72% seen once. The study's findings and limits: Most sequenced TCRs were rare (though some public TCRs occurred in many donors). Reports credit the classifier with highly specific, highly sensitive diagnosis of cytomegalovirus status. The study recorded fewer than 200 TCR beta chains that were cytomegalovirus-associated.

The CDR3 covers 13 residues. Deletions cut 5 bases from V and 3 bases from J, with 10 bases between. Germline-derived CDR1 and CDR2 are LNHDA and SQIVND (reference sequence). A note on this clone: Its antigen is still unknown.

This clonotype was obtained from a male donor in good health and CMV-seropositive. The specimen sequenced was PBMCs. The chain carries TRBV19 and TRBJ1-1, with D perhaps matching TRBD1 (6 bases). This CDR3 reads CASSRQADTEAFF. CDR3 coding DNA: TGTGCCAGTAGTCGACAGGCTGACACTGAAGCTTTCTTT. Filled out from reference TRBV19 and TRBJ1-1, the complete variable domain reads DGGITQSPKYLFRKEGQNVTLSCEQNLNHDAMYWYRQDPGQGLRLIYYSQIVNDFQKGDIAEGYSVSREKKESFPLTVTSAQKNPTAFYLCASSRQADTEAFFGQGTRLTVV.